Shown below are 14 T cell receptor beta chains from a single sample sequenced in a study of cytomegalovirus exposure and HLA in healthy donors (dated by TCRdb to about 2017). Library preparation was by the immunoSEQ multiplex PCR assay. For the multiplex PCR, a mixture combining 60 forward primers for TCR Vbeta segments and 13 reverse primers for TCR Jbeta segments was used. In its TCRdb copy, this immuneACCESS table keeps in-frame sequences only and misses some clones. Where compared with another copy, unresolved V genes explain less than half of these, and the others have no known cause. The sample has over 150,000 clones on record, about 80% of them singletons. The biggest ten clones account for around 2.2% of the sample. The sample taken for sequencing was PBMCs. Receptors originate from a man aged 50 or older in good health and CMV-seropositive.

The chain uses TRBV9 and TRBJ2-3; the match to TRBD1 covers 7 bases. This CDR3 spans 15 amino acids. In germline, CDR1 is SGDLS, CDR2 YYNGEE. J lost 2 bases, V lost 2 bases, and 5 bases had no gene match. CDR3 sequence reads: CASSVRDSPTDTQYF. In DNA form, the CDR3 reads TGTGCCAGCAGCGTCCGGGACAGCCCCACAGATACGCAGTATTTT. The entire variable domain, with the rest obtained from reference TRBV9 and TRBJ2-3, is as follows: DSGVTQTPKHLITATGQRVTLRCSPRSGDLSVYWYQQSLDQGLQFLIQYYNGEERAKGNILERFSAQQFPDLHSELNLSSLELGDSALYFCASSVRDSPTDTQYFGPGTRLTVL.

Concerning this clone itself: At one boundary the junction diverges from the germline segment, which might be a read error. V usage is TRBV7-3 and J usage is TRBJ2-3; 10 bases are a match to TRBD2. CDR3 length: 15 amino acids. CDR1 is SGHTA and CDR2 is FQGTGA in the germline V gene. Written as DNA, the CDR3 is TGTGTCAGCAGCTTAACTAGCGGGGCCTCAGATACGCAGTATTTT. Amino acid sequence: CVSSLTSGASDTQYF.

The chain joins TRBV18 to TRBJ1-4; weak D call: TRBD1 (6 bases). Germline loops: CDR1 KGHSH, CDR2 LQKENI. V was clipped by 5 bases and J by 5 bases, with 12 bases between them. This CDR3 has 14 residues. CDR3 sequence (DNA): TGTGCCAGCTCAATAGACAGGAGAAATGAAAAACTGTTTTTT. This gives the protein CASSIDRRNEKLFF.

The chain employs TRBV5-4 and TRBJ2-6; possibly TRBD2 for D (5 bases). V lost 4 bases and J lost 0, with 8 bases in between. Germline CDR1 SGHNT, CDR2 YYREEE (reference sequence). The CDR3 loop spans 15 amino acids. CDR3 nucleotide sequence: TGTGCCAGCAGCCCTAGCCGCTCTGGGGCCAACGTCCTGACTTTC. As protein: CASSPSRSGANVLTF.

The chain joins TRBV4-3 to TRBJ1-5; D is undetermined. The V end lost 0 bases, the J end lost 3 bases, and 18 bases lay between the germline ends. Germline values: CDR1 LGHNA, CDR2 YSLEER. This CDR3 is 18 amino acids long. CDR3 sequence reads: CASSQDGTTVPDNQPQHF. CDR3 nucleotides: TGCGCCAGCAGCCAAGATGGAACTACGGTCCCGGACAATCAGCCCCAGCATTTT.

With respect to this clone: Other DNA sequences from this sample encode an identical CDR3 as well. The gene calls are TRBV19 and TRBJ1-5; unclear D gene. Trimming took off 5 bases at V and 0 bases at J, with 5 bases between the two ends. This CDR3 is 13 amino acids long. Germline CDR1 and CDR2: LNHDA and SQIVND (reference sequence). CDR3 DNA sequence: TGTGCCAGTAGTGACTATAGCAATCAGCCCCAGCATTTT. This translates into CASSDYSNQPQHF.

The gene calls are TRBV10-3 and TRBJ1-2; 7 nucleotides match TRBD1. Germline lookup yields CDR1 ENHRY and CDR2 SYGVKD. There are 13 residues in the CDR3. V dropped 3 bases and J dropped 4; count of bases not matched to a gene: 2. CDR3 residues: CAISEQGFYGYTF. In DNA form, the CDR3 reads TGTGCCATCAGTGAACAGGGGTTCTATGGCTACACCTTC.

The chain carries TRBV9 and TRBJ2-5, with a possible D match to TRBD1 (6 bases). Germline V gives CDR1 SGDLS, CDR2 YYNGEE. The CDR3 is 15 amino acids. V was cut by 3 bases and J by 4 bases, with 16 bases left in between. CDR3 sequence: CASSAETGRRETQYF. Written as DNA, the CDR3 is TGTGCCAGCAGCGCTGAAACAGGGCGTCGAGAGACCCAGTACTTC.

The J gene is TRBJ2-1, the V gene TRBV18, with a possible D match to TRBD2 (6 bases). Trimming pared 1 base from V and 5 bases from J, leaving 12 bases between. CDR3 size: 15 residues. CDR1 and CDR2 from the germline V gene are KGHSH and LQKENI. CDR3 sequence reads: CASSPQGLVNNEQFF. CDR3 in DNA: TGTGCCAGCTCACCACAGGGACTGGTAAACAATGAGCAGTTCTTC.

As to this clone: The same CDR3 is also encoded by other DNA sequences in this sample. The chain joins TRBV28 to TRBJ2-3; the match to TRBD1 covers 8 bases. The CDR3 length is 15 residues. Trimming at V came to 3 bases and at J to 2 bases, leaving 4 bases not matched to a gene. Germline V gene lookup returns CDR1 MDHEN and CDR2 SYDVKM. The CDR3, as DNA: TGTGCCAGCAGTTTTCAGGGGGCCGACACAGATACGCAGTATTTT. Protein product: CASSFQGADTDTQYF. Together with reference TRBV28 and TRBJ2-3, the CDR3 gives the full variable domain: DVKVTQSSRYLVKRTGEKVFLECVQDMDHENMFWYRQDPGLGLRLIYFSYDVKMKEKGDIPEGYSVSREKKERFSLILESASTNQTSMYLCASSFQGADTDTQYFGPGTRLTVL.

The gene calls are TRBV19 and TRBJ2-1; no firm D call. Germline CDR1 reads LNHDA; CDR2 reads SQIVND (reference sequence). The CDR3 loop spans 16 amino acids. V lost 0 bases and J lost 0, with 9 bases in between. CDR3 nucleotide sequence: TGTGCCAGTAGTATAGAGGTAAGGAGCTCCTACAATGAGCAGTTCTTC. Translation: CASSIEVRSSYNEQFF.

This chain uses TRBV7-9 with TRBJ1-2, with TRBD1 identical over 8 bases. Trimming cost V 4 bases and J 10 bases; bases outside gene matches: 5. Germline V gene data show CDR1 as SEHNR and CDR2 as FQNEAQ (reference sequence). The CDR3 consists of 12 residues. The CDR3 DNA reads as TGTGCCAGCAGCTCCCCGGGACAGGTCTACACCTTC. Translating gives CASSSPGQVYTF.

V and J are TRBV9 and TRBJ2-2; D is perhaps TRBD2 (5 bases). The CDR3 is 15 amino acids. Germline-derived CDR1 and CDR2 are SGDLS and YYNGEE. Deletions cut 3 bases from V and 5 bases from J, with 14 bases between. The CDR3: CASSERTTNTGELFF. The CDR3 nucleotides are TGTGCCAGCAGCGAGCGGACCACAAATACCGGGGAGCTGTTTTTT.

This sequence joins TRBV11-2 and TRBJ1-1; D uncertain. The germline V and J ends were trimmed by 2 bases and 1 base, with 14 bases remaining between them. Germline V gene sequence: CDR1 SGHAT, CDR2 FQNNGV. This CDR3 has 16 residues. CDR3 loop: CASSLRMGRQNTEAFF. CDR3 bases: TGTGCCAGCAGCTTACGTATGGGGAGACAGAACACTGAAGCTTTCTTT.